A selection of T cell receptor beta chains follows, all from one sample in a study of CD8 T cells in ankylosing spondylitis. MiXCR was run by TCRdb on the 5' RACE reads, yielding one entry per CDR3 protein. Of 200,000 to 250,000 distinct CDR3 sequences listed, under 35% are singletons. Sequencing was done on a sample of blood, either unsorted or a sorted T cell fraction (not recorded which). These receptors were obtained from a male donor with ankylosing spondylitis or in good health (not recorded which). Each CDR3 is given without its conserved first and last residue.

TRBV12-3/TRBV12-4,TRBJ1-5,ASSSTGKPQH
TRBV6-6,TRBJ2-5,ASSYKGGETQY
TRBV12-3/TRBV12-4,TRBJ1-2,ASTLLGLGLGYT
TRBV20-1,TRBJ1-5,SARDIGQPQH
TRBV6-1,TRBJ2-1,ASSTPTDNEQF
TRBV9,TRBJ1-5,ASSVDSSRNQPQH
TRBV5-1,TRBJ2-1,ASSASGGWYNEQF
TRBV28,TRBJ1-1,ASSPAPNTEAF
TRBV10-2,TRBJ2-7,ASSHTRISYEQY
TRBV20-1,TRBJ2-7,SAARTASYEQY
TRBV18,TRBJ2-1,ASSPIPTGSSYNEQF
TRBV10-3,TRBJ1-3,AIRAELMDREASGNTIY
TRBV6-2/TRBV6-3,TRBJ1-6,ASIKDGSSYNSPLH
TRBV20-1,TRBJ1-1,SARDRALRPNTEAF
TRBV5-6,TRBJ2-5,ASSPGLAAVTQY
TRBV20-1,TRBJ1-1,SARATGGLNTEAF
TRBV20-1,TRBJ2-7,SARPPLTAYEQY
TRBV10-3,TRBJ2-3,AISGEASWVSDTQY
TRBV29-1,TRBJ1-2,SVEDRGVDRGLGYT
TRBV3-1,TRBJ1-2,ASSLGISYGYT
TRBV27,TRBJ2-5,ATSEVGAQETQY
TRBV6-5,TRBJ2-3,ASSYRRLKADTQY
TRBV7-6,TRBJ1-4,ASSLGGQNEKLF
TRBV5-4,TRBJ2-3,ASGQGSDTQY
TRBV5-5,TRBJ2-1,ASSIDGSYNEQF
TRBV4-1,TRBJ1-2,ASSHSTSNYGYT
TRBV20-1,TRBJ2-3,SAVSGGFTDTQY
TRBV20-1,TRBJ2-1,SASRELLYNEQF
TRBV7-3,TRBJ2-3,ASSLGTGGPRDTQY
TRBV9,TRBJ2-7,ATGEAYEQY
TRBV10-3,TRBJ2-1,AISGTSGGAVNEQF
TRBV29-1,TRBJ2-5,SVERVGEETQY
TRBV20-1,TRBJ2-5,SATRGAEETQY
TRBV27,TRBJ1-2,ASQRVGGGGYT
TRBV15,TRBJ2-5,ATSRDHIGQGLETQY
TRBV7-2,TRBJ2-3,ASSFESTTDTQY
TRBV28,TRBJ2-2,ASSLQGPGELF
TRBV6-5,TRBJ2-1,ASSYPGQGVDEQF
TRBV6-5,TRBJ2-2,ASRAGTGELF
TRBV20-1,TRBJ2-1,SASPLGGAESYNEQF
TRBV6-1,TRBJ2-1,ASSKGQPFYNEQF
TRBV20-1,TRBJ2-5,SAREEAGGPKETQY
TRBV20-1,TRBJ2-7,SAREKVEQY
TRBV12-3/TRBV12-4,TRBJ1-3,ASSPPGQSGNTIY
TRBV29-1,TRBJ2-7,SVPGNGGEQY
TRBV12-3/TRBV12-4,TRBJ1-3,ASSWPTDTTSGNTIY
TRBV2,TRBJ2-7,ATQGEPYEQY
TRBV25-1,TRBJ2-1,ASSEDRTVL
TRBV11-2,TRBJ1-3,ASSLPSRADNTIY
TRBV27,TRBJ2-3,ASSQAGGVWDTQY
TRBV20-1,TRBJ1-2,SARGTGTGSYT
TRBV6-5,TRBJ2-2,ASSLGTSNTGELF